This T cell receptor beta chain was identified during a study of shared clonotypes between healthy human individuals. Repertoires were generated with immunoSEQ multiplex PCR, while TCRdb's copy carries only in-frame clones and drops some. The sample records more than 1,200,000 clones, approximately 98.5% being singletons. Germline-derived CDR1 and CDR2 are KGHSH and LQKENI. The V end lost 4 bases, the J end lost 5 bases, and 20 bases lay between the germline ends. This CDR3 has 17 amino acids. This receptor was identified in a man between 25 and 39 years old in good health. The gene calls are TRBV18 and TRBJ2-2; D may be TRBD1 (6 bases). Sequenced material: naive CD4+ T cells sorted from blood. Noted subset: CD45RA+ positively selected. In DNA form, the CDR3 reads TGTGCCAGCTCACAACGACAGGACCAGCCAGGAACCGGGGAGCTGTTTTTT. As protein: CASSQRQDQPGTGELFF.